The sequence of this TCR beta chain was determined in a study of cytomegalovirus exposure and HLA in healthy donors. The PCR employed 60 Vbeta primers together with 13 Jbeta primers. Only in-frame clones appear in the TCRdb table, and some are missing; sequencing was by immunoSEQ multiplex PCR. The data show over 200,000 clones, over 65% seen once. The receptor was isolated from a human donor in good health. Sample: PBMCs.

This chain's CDR3 is CASSLLTENTEAFF. CDR3 DNA: TGTGCCAGCAGTTTACTGACAGAGAACACTGAAGCTTTCTTT. V is TRBV28 and J is TRBJ1-1; the D gene is possibly TRBD1 (5 bases). This CDR3 is 14 amino acids long. The germline V gene encodes CDR1 MDHEN and CDR2 SYDVKM. V shed 2 bases and J shed 1 base, with 8 bases lying between them.